These T cell receptor beta chains were read from a single sample in a study of blood T cell repertoires in COVID-19. TCRdb keeps only in-frame clones here, not all; method: immunoSEQ multiplex PCR. The sample has about 670,000 clones; approximately 90% are singletons. Material: peripheral blood. The receptors originated from a woman in her late teens or twenties with acute or convalescent COVID-19. Each CDR3 is given with its conserved first and last residue. The D gene is left open where the match is weak. Clone size is given for some rows only: seen once, a few or many times, or a class if the clone is expanded.

V	size	D	J	CDR3	DNA
TRBV12-3/TRBV12-4	.	.	TRBJ1-5	CASQGLGNQPQHF	TGTGCCAGCCAGGGATTGGGCAATCAGCCCCAGCATTTT
TRBV2	once	.	TRBJ2-5	CASRAHLGPQETQYF	TGTGCCAGCAGGGCCCACCTAGGCCCTCAAGAGACCCAGTACTTC
TRBV5-1	.	TRBD1	TRBJ1-2	CASSPGGEANYGYTF	TGCGCCAGCAGTCCAGGGGGAGAGGCGAACTATGGCTACACCTTC
TRBV4-2	.	.	TRBJ2-7	CASSQEMAHEQYF	TGTGCCAGCAGCCAAGAGATGGCCCACGAGCAGTACTTC
TRBV19	.	.	TRBJ1-1	CASSVSLMNTEAFF	TGTGCCAGTAGTGTCAGTCTCATGAACACTGAAGCTTTCTTT
TRBV27	.	.	TRBJ1-5	CASSRQGFGSNQPQHF	TGTGCCAGCAGTCGCCAGGGGTTTGGTAGCAATCAGCCCCAGCATTTT
TRBV25-1	.	.	TRBJ1-1	CASVMGGTEAFF	TGTGCCAGCGTCATGGGGGGCACTGAAGCTTTCTTT
TRBV7-7	.	.	TRBJ1-2	CASKSRRDGDYGYTF	TGTGCCAGCAAATCCCGGAGGGATGGTGACTATGGCTACACCTTC
TRBV3-1/TRBV3-2	.	.	TRBJ1-5	CASSQDLGAEPQHF	TGTGCCAGCAGCCAAGATCTAGGGGCGGAGCCCCAGCATTTT
TRBV2	.	.	TRBJ1-6	CASSPPPGSYNSPLHF	TGTGCCAGCAGCCCACCGCCCGGGTCCTATAATTCACCCCTCCACTTT
TRBV4-2	once	.	TRBJ2-5	CASSHAGSQETQYF	TGTGCCAGCAGCCATGCCGGGTCCCAAGAGACCCAGTACTTC
TRBV30	.	.	TRBJ1-1	CAWSVRGRGRAFF	TGTGCCTGGAGTGTCCGCGGTCGGGGGAGAGCTTTCTTT
TRBV12-5	once	.	TRBJ2-6	CASSRGHSSSGANVLTF	TGTGCTAGTAGTCGGGGACACTCTAGCTCTGGGGCCAACGTCCTGACTTTC
TRBV29-1	.	.	TRBJ1-1	CSVVVLLGSTEAFF	TGCAGCGTTGTCGTTCTACTTGGTAGCACTGAAGCTTTCTTT
TRBV6-5	.	.	TRBJ1-1	CASSYGSRVPSEAFF	TGTGCCAGCAGTTACGGCTCCCGGGTCCCAAGTGAAGCTTTCTTT
TRBV7-9	.	TRBD2	TRBJ2-1	CASSGPTSGGAHEQFF	TGTGCCAGCAGCGGTCCGACTAGCGGGGGGGCCCATGAGCAGTTCTTC
TRBV11-1	once	TRBD2	TRBJ2-1	CASSAGLTFLNEQFF	TGTGCCAGCAGCGCGGGACTAACCTTTTTGAATGAGCAGTTCTTC
TRBV6-5	.	.	TRBJ1-2	CASSYSNSGNGYTF	TGTGCCAGCAGTTACTCGAATTCAGGGAATGGCTACACCTTC
TRBV4-3	.	.	TRBJ1-2	CASSNEADLGYTF	TGCGCCAGCAGCAACGAAGCGGACCTTGGCTACACCTTC
TRBV27	.	.	TRBJ2-2	CASSFTSGRATGELFF	TGTGCCAGCAGTTTCACTTCGGGCAGGGCGACCGGGGAGCTGTTTTTT
TRBV5-6	once	TRBD1	TRBJ2-7	CASSPGTGEGEQYF	TGTGCCAGCAGCCCCGGGACAGGTGAAGGAGAGCAGTACTTC
TRBV9	.	.	TRBJ1-2	CASSVAAASYGYTF	TGTGCCAGCAGCGTAGCGGCAGCTAGCTATGGCTACACCTTC
TRBV6-5	.	.	TRBJ1-2	CASTFRQAFNYGYTF	TGTGCCAGCACCTTCCGACAGGCCTTTAACTATGGCTACACCTTC
TRBV20-1	.	TRBD1	TRBJ1-1	CSARGGQGAFF	TGCAGTGCTAGAGGAGGACAGGGAGCTTTCTTT
TRBV19	.	.	TRBJ1-5	CASSLGRGGNQPQHF	TGTGCCAGTAGTTTAGGGCGAGGTGGCAATCAGCCCCAGCATTTT
TRBV28	once	.	TRBJ1-1	CASSLLLFGKDTEAFF	TGTGCCAGCAGTTTGCTCCTTTTCGGGAAGGACACTGAAGCTTTCTTT